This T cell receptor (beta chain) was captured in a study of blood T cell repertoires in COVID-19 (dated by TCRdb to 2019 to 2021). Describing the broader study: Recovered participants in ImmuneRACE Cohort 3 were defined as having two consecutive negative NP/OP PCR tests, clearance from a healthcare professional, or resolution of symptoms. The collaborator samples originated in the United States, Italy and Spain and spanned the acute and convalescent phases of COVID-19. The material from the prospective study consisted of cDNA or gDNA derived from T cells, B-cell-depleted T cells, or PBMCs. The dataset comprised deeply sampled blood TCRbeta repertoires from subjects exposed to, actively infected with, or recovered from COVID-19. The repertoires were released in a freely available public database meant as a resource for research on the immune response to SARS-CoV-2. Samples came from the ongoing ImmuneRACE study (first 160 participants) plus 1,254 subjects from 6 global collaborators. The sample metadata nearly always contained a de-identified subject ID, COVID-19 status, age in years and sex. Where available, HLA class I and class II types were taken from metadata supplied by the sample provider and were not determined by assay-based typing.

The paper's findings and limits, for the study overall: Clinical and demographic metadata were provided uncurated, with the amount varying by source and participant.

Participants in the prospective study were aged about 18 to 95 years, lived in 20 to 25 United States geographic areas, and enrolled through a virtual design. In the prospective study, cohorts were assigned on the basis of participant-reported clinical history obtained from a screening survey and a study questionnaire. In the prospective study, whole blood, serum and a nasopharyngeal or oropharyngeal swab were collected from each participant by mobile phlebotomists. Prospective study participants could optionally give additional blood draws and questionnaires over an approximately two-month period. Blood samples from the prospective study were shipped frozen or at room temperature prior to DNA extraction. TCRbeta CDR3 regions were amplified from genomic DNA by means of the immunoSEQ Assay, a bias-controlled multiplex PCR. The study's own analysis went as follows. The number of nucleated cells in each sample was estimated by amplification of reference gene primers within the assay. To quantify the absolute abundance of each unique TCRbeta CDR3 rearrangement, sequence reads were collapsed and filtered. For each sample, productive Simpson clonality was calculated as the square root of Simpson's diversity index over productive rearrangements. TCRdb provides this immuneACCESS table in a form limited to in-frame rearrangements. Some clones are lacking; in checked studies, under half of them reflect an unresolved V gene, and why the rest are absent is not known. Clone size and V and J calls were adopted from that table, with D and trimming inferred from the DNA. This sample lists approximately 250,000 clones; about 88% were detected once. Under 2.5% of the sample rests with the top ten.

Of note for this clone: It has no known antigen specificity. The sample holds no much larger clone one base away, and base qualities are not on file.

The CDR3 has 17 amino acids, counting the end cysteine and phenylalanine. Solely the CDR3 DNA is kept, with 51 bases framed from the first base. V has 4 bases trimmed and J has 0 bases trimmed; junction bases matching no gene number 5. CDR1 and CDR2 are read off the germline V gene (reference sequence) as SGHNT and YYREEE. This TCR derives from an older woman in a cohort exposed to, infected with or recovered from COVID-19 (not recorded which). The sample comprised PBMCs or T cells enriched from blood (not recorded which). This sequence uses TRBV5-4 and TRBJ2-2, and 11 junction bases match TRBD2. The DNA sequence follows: TGTGCCAGCAGCCGCCCTAGCGGGAGGTCGAACACCGGGGAGCTGTTTTTT. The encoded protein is CASSRPSGRSNTGELFF. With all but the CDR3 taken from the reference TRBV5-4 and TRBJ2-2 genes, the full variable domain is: ETGVTQSPTHLIKTRGQQVTLRCSSQSGHNTVSWYQQALGQGPQFIFQYYREEENGRGNFPPRFSGLQFPNYSSELNVNALELDDSALYLCASSRPSGRSNTGELFFGEGSRLTVL.